These T cell receptor beta chains were read from a single sample in a study of OX40 agonist ivuxolimab in advanced cancers. Only in-frame clones appear in the TCRdb table, and some are missing; sequencing was by immunoSEQ multiplex PCR. The sample consists of some 80,000 clones, 85% to 95% of them appearing once. This sample comprised CD4+ or CD8+ T cells sorted from blood, obtained in a trial of the OX40 agonist ivuxolimab. Receptor source: an adult with an advanced solid tumor such as melanoma, head and neck, liver or kidney cancer. CDR3s include the opening cysteine and the closing phenylalanine or tryptophan. The D gene is left open where the match is weak. Size tells how often a clone was seen (once, few, many) or the class of an expanded clone, and some rows leave it out.

- | - | TRBJ1-5 | TRBV6-5 | TGTGCCAGCAGCAGCGGTGGAGTTAGCAATCAGCCCCAGCATTTT | CASSSGGVSNQPQHF
- | - | TRBJ2-7 | TRBV11-2 | TGTGCCAGCAGCTTAGATCCCGACGTGCCGCAGTACTTC | CASSLDPDVPQYF
- | - | TRBJ2-7 | TRBV5-1 | TGCGCCAGCAGCTTGGGGGGGACCGGGACTGGCTACGAGCAGTACTTC | CASSLGGTGTGYEQYF
- | - | TRBJ2-7 | TRBV7-3 | TGTGCCAGCAGCTTCGTAGGGATTGAGCAGTACTTC | CASSFVGIEQYF
- | - | TRBJ2-1 | TRBV28 | TGTGCCAGCAGTCTAGCGTACAATGAGCAGTTCTTC | CASSLAYNEQFF
- | - | TRBJ1-4 | TRBV15 | TGTGCCACCAGCGCAAGGACATCCGCTAATGAAAAACTGTTTTTT | CATSARTSANEKLFF
- | TRBD2 | TRBJ2-7 | TRBV11-2 | TGTGCCAGCAGCTTAGATAGCGGGGGGCTCGAGCAGTACTTC | CASSLDSGGLEQYF
- | - | TRBJ2-1 | TRBV6-1 | TGTGCCAGCAGTGGAGGTCAGGGCCATTATAGTGAGCAGTTCTTC | CASSGGQGHYSEQFF
- | - | TRBJ2-7 | TRBV4-3 | TGCGCCAGCAGCCAAGATACCCTCCGCTGGGAGAACCTAGAGCAGTACTTC | CASSQDTLRWENLEQYF
- | - | TRBJ2-7 | TRBV7-3 | TGTGCCAGCAGCTTATTTCCGCCTCGGGAGCAGTACTTC | CASSLFPPREQYF
- | TRBD2 | TRBJ2-2 | TRBV5-1 | TGCGCCAGCAGCACCGCTGGGGACGGGAGGGCCGTCGGGGAGCTGTTTTTT | CASSTAGDGRAVGELFF
- | TRBD2 | TRBJ2-1 | TRBV2 | TGTGCCAGCATAGGGCTAGCGGGATCTAATGAGCAGTTCTTC | CASIGLAGSNEQFF
- | TRBD2 | TRBJ2-1 | TRBV4-3 | TGCGCCAGCAGCCCAGACCCCGGGACTAGCGCATACAATGAGCAGTTCTTC | CASSPDPGTSAYNEQFF
- | - | TRBJ1-1 | TRBV29-1 | TGCAGCGTTGAGAGGCAGGCTCACACTGAAGCTTTCTTT | CSVERQAHTEAFF
once | TRBD2 | TRBJ2-1 | TRBV7-3 | TGTGCCAGCAGCTTAAACGGGAGGCAAAACAATGAGCAGTTCTTC | CASSLNGRQNNEQFF
- | TRBD1 | TRBJ2-7 | TRBV5-1 | TGCGCCAGCAGTTTAACAGGGGACCCCTGGGAGCAGTACTTC | CASSLTGDPWEQYF
- | - | TRBJ1-4 | TRBV5-6 | TGTGCCAGCAGCTTAACAGGGATTTATGAAAAACTGTTTTTT | CASSLTGIYEKLFF
- | - | TRBJ2-5 | TRBV7-9 | TGTGCCAGCAGCTGGGCGGCGGGTAGGGAGACCCAGTACTTC | CASSWAAGRETQYF
- | TRBD1 | TRBJ1-1 | TRBV25-1 | TGTGCCAGCAGAGACAGGGGAATAACTGAAGCTTTCTTT | CASRDRGITEAFF
- | TRBD2 | TRBJ2-2 | TRBV5-4 | TGTGCCAGCAGCCCCCCGGGACTAGCTCCCCTGGACACCGGGGAGCTGTTTTTT | CASSPPGLAPLDTGELFF
- | - | TRBJ1-5 | TRBV7-2 | TGTGCCAGCAGTCTCCCAGGGTTTAGCAATCAGCCCCAGCATTTT | CASSLPGFSNQPQHF
- | - | TRBJ2-7 | TRBV6-1 | TGTGCCAGCAGGTTCGGACGGTACGAGCAGTACTTC | CASRFGRYEQYF
- | TRBD2 | TRBJ2-7 | TRBV5-4 | TGTGCCAGCAGCTCCTCCAGCGGGAGGACCCACGAGCAGTACTTC | CASSSSSGRTHEQYF
once | - | TRBJ1-2 | TRBV29-1 | TGCAGCGTTGGGGATTCCGCTAACTATGGCTACACCTTC | CSVGDSANYGYTF
- | - | TRBJ2-1 | TRBV7-6 | TGTGCCAGCAGCTTGTTCGGGGAGCAGTTCTTC | CASSLFGEQFF
- | TRBD1 | TRBJ2-1 | TRBV11-2 | TGTGCCAGCAGCTGGGGGGCGGGACAGGGGAACGAGCAGTTCTTC | CASSWGAGQGNEQFF